This TCR beta chain stems from a study of blood T cell repertoires in COVID-19 (dated by TCRdb to 2020 to 2021). The study in broad terms: The collaborator samples originated in the United States, Italy and Spain and spanned the acute and convalescent phases of COVID-19. The material from the prospective study consisted of cDNA or gDNA derived from T cells, B-cell-depleted T cells, or PBMCs. The samples were drawn from the first 160 participants of the ongoing ImmuneRACE study and from more than 1,000 subjects provided by 6 global collaborators. The repertoires were released in a freely available public database meant as a resource for research on the immune response to SARS-CoV-2. HLA class I and class II types, where available, came from metadata supplied by the sample provider rather than from assay-based typing. A de-identified subject ID, COVID-19 status, age in years and sex were almost always included in the sample metadata. Deeply sampled blood TCRbeta repertoires from subjects exposed to, actively infected with, or recovered from COVID-19 were included in the dataset.

In the prospective study, participants were roughly 18 to 89 years old, resided in about two dozen geographic areas of the United States, and were enrolled through a virtual design. In the prospective study, participants were assigned to cohorts based on the clinical history participants reported in a screening survey and a study questionnaire. For ImmuneRACE Cohort 3, a participant was defined as recovered based on two consecutive negative NP/OP PCR tests, clearance by a healthcare professional, or resolution of symptoms. In the prospective study, mobile phlebotomists collected whole blood, serum and a nasopharyngeal or oropharyngeal swab from each participant. Additional blood draws and questionnaires over an approximately two-month period could optionally be provided by prospective study participants. Blood samples from the prospective study were shipped frozen or at room temperature prior to DNA extraction.

Study-wide conclusions, independent of this receptor: How much clinical and demographic metadata was included differed by source and by participant, and the metadata was provided uncurated.

The immunoSEQ Assay, a bias-controlled multiplex PCR, was used to amplify TCRbeta CDR3 regions from genomic DNA. The published analysis was carried out like this. Within the assay, amplification of reference gene primers was used to estimate how many nucleated cells each sample contained. Sequence reads were collapsed and filtered to measure the absolute abundance of every unique TCRbeta CDR3 rearrangement. For each sample, productive Simpson clonality was calculated as the square root of Simpson's diversity index over productive rearrangements. This immuneACCESS table, as held by TCRdb, lists in-frame sequences with V and J called but not all clones. Of the missing ones, under half trace to an unresolved V gene in checked studies; the others have no known cause. V, J and clone size derive from that table, while D and trimming were established from the DNA sequence. This sample holds over 200,000 clones; roughly nine tenths were observed only once. The ten largest account for more than 10% of the sample.

Remarks on this clone: Its antigen is currently not known. Qualities for individual bases were not recorded, and no much larger clone is one base off.

The trim is 3 bases for V and 0 bases for J, with a gap of 11 bases between the germline ends. The cysteine opens and the phenylalanine closes a CDR3 of 15 amino acids. Just the 45-base CDR3 DNA is kept, in frame starting at base 1. CDR1 and CDR2, per the germline V gene (reference sequence), are SEHNR and FQNEAQ. The sequence links TRBV7-9 to TRBJ1-2, with no reliable assignment of the D segment. The source material was PBMCs or T cells enriched from blood (not recorded which). The sequence came from a man between 25 and 39 years old who had recovered from COVID-19. Here is the DNA: TGTGCCAGCAGCTTCGGAGACCGAGCTAACTATGGCTACACCTTC. Its product reads: CASSFGDRANYGYTF.